This record covers a single T cell receptor (beta chain). Its specificity is unknown. This record belongs to a study of CD8+ T cells in alopecia areata. As for the study in general: It was 6 to 18 months of tofacitinib, and then there were 6 months off drug. Study-wide results and limits: Scalp sample data also include resident alphabeta T cells from normal skin.

Treatment defined: oral pan-JAK inhibitor, 5-10 mg twice daily. Peripheral blood and lesional scalp punch biopsies came from alopecia areata patients. Extraction and reverse transcription of RNA yielded cDNA as the sequencing template. TCRdb's table, derived via immunoSEQ multiplex PCR, lists solely in-frame clones and lacks some. This sample yields 90,000 to 100,000 clones, of which approximately 60% are seen a single time; roughly 16% belongs to the top ten. Specimen: CD8+ T cells sorted from blood, collected at week 4, from a patient treated with tofacitinib. The clonotype originates from a human donor with alopecia areata.

CDR3 sequence: CASSPLGGGDEQFF. CDR3 coding DNA: TGTGCCAGCAGTCCCTTAGGAGGGGGAGATGAGCAGTTCTTC. The V and J genes are TRBV27 and TRBJ2-1, with D perhaps matching TRBD1 or TRBD2 (6 bases each). V lost 5 bases, J lost 8 bases, and 16 bases lay in between. This CDR3 has 14 amino acids. Germline V CDR1 and CDR2: MNHEY, SMNVEV (reference sequence).